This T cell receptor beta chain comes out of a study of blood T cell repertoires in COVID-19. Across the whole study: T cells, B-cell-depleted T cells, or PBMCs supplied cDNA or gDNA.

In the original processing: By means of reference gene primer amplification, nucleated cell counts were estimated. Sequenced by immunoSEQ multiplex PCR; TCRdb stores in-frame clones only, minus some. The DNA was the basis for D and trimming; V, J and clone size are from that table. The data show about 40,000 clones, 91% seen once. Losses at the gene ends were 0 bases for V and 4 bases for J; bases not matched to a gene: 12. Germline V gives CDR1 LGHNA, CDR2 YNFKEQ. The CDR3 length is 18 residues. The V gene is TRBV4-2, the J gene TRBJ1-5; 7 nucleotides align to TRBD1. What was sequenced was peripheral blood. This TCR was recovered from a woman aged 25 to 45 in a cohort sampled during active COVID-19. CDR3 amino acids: CASSQDWRTTGINQPQHF. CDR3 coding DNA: TGTGCCAGCAGCCAAGATTGGCGGACGACAGGGATAAATCAGCCCCAGCATTTT.